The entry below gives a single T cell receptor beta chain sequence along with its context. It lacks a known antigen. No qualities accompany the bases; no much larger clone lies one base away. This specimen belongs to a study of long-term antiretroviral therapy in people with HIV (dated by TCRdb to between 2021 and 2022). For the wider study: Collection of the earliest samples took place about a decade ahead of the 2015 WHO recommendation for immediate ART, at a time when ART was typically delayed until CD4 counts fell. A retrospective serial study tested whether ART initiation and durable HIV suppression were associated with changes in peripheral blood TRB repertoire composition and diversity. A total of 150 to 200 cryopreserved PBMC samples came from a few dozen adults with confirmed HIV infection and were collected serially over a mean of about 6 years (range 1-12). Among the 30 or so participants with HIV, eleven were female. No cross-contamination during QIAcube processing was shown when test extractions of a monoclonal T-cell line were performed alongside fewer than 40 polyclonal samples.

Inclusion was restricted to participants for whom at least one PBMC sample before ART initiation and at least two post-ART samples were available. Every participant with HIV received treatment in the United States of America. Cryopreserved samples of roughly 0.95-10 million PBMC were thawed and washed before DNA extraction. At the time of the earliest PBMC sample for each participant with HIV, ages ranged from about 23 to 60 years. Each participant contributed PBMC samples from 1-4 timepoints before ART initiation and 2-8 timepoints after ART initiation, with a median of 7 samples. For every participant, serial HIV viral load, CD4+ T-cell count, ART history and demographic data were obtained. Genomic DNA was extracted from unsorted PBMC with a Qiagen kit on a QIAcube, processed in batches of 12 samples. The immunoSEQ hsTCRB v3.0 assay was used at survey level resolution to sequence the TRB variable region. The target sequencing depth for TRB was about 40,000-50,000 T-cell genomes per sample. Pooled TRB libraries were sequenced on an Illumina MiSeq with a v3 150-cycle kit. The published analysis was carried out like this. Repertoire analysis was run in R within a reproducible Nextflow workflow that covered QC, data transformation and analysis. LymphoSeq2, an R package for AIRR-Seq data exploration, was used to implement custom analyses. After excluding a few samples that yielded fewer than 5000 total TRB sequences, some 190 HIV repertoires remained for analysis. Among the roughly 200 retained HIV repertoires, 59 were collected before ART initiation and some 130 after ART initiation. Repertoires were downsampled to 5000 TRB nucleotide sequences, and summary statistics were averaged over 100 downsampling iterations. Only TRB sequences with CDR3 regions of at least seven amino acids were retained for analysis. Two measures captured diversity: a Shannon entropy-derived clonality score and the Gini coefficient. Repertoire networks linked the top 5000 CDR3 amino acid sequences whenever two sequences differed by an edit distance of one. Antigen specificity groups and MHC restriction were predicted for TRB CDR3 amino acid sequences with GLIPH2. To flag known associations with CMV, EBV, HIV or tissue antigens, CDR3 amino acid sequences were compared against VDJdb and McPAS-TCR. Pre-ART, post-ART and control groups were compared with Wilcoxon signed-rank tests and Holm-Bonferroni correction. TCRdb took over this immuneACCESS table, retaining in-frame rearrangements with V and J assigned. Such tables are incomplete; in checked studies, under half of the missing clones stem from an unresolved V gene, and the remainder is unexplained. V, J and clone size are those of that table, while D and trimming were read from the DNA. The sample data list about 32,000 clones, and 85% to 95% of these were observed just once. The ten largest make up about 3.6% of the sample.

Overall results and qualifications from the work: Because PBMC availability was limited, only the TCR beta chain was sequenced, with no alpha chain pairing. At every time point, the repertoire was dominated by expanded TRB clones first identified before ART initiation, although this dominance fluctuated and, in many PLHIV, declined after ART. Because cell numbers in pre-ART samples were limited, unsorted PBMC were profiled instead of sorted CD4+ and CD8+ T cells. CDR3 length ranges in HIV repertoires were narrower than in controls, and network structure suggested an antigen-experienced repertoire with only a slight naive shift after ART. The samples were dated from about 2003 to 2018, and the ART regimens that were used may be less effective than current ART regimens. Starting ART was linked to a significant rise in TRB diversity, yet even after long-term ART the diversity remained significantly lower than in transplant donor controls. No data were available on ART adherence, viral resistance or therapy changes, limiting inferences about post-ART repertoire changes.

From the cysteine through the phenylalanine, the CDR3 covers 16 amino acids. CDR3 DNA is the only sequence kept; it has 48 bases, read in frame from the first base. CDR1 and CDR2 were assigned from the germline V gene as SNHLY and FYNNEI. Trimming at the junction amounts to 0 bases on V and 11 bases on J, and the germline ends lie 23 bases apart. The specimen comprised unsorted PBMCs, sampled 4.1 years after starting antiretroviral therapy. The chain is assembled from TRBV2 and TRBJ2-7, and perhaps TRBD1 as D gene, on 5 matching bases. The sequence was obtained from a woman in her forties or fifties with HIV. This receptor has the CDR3 CASSEALRDSSLREYF. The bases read TGTGCCAGCAGTGAAGCGCTTCGTGACAGCTCCCTACGGGAGTACTTC.